The 13 T cell receptor beta chains listed next were all sequenced from one sample in a study of T cells in Graves' hyperthyroidism and ophthalmopathy. TCR beta CDR3 sequences were amplified from RNA transcripts. During a first-round RT-PCR of the TCR CDR3, the HTBI primer set was used. TCRdb reprocessed the multiplex PCR reads via MiXCR and lists one record per CDR3 protein. The table lists more than 500,000 distinct CDR3 sequences, around 15% of them singletons. Sequenced: blood. Source of these receptors: a woman between 25 and 40 years old with Graves' hyperthyroidism.

This clonotype was detected many times. This rearrangement joins TRBV18 to TRBJ1-1; a weak D match, TRBD1 (5 bases). Germline V gene lookup returns CDR1 KGHSH and CDR2 LQKENI. The CDR3 spans 15 residues. V was shortened by 0 bases and J by 1 base, with 9 bases between the two germline ends. The CDR3 DNA sequence: TGTGCCAGCTCACCACCGAGACAGAGGAACACTGAAGCTTTCTTT. Its protein product is CASSPPRQRNTEAFF.

Ten or more counts support this clonotype. V is TRBV12-3 or TRBV12-4 and J is TRBJ2-7, with D perhaps matching TRBD1 (6 bases). Between the trimmed V and J ends, which lost 1 base and 2 bases, there was a span of 15 bases. The CDR3 has 16 amino acids. For the CDR3, the DNA is TGTGCCAGCAGTTTAGGACCCGGGACAACTCCCTACGAGCAGTACTTC. Protein sequence: CASSLGPGTTPYEQYF.

The rearrangement joins TRBV6-5 to TRBJ2-2; D may be TRBD2 (5 bases). CDR1 is MNHEY and CDR2 is SVGAGI in the germline V gene. The CDR3 is 16 amino acids. With 2 bases removed from V and 7 bases from J, the gap between germline ends came to 17 bases. The chain's CDR3 is CASSYPLESGDGELFF. The CDR3 bases are TGTGCCAGCAGTTACCCGCTAGAGTCCGGGGACGGGGAGCTGTTTTTT.

The table lists this clonotype with many counts. This chain uses TRBV19 with TRBJ1-1; D is ambiguous. V was pared by 5 bases and J by 1 base, with 11 bases between. The germline CDR1 and CDR2 sequences are LNHDA and SQIVND (reference sequence). This CDR3 contains 14 residues. Written as DNA, the CDR3 is TGTGCCAGTAGTCCCCAGTTGGAGAACACTGAAGCTTTCTTT. Amino acids: CASSPQLENTEAFF.

This clonotype was observed a few times. The V and J genes are TRBV19 and TRBJ2-5; no reliable D call. The CDR3 is 11 amino acids. Deletions cut 8 bases from V and 2 bases from J, with 6 bases between. Germline loops: CDR1 LNHDA, CDR2 SQIVND (reference sequence). In DNA, the CDR3 is TGTGCCAGTGATGATCAAGAGACCCAGTACTTC. Translating it yields CASDDQETQYF.

This clonotype has at least ten counts. V usage is TRBV7-2 and J usage is TRBJ2-3, with TRBD2 identical over 13 bases. This CDR3 has 18 amino acids. V gave up 5 bases and J gave up 1 base; unmatched junction bases: 9. The germline V gene encodes CDR1 SGHTA and CDR2 FQGNSA. CDR3 sequence reads: CASSPRTSGRWGTDTQYF. CDR3 coding DNA: TGTGCCAGCAGCCCACGGACTAGCGGGAGATGGGGCACAGATACGCAGTATTTT.

This chain joins TRBV5-4 and TRBJ1-6; TRBD1 matches 12 bases. Germline lookup yields CDR1 SGHNT and CDR2 YYREEE (reference sequence). CDR3 size: 20 residues. Unmatched junction bases numbered 25, after V lost 3 bases and J lost 15 bases. Written as DNA, the CDR3 is TGTGCCAGCAGCTCTGGTGGGACAGGGGGCATTTTTGGCCCCAGGTCCAACCTCCACTTT. Translating it yields CASSSGGTGGIFGPRSNLHF.

About this clonotype itself: A much larger clone differs by one base, so this may be a read error. The chain couples TRBV19 to TRBJ2-3; tentative D call: TRBD1 (6 bases). CDR3 size: 15 residues. Trimming removed 10 bases at V and 3 bases at J, with 20 bases between. Germline CDR1 is LNHDA and CDR2 is SQIVND (reference sequence). CDR3 in DNA: TGTGCCACCTCGCCCGGGACAACCAGAACAGATACGCAGTATTTT. This gives the protein CATSPGTTRTDTQYF.

This chain links TRBV5-5 with TRBJ1-1, with D possibly being TRBD1 (5 bases). The germline V gene encodes CDR1 SGHKS and CDR2 YYEKEE (reference sequence). The CDR3 runs 14 residues. V was shortened by 1 base and J by 3 bases, with 10 bases between the two germline ends. The CDR3 sequence: CASSLRGIHTEAFF. The CDR3 region has the DNA TGTGCCAGCAGCTTGCGGGGGATCCACACTGAAGCTTTCTTT. Using reference TRBV5-5 and TRBJ1-1 for the parts outside the CDR3, the full variable domain is DAGVTQSPTHLIKTRGQQVTLRCSPISGHKSVSWYQQVLGQGPQFIFQYYEKEERGRGNFPDRFSARQFPNYSSELNVNALLLGDSALYLCASSLRGIHTEAFFGQGTRLTVV.

The table lists this clonotype with a few counts. This chain links TRBV7-2 with TRBJ2-2; D not resolved. Germline V gene lookup returns CDR1 SGHTA and CDR2 FQGNSA. V dropped 3 bases and J dropped 1 base, with 9 bases sitting between them. The CDR3 contains 15 residues. CDR3 residues: CASSFLGKNTGELFF. CDR3 in DNA: TGTGCCAGCAGCTTTTTAGGGAAGAACACCGGGGAGCTGTTTTTT.

This clonotype was counted only a few times. The genes are TRBV9 and TRBJ2-1, with a tentative D call TRBD2 (6 bases). CDR3 length: 15 amino acids. Germline CDR1 SGDLS, CDR2 YYNGEE. V shed 3 bases and J shed 5 bases, with 15 bases lying between them. The CDR3 nucleotides are TGTGCCAGCAGCGGGAGAAGCGGGTTACACAATGAGCAGTTCTTC. Its protein is CASSGRSGLHNEQFF.

The chain has TRBV4-3 and TRBJ2-3; tentative D call: TRBD2 (5 bases). V shed 0 bases and J shed 2 bases, with 9 bases lying between them. In germline, CDR1 is LGHNA, CDR2 YSLEER. The length of the CDR3 is 15 residues. This chain's CDR3 is CASSQDTADTDTQYF. The DNA for the CDR3 is TGCGCCAGCAGCCAAGATACAGCGGACACAGATACGCAGTATTTT.

The V and J genes are TRBV6-1 and TRBJ2-2; D possibly corresponds to TRBD2 (7 bases). Germline V gene data show CDR1 as MNHNS and CDR2 as SASEGT. The CDR3 totals 13 residues. With 11 bases removed from V and 1 base from J, the gap between germline ends came to 11 bases. The CDR3 loop reads CARGAENTGELFF. The CDR3 DNA sequence: TGTGCCCGGGGGGCCGAGAACACCGGGGAGCTGTTTTTT.